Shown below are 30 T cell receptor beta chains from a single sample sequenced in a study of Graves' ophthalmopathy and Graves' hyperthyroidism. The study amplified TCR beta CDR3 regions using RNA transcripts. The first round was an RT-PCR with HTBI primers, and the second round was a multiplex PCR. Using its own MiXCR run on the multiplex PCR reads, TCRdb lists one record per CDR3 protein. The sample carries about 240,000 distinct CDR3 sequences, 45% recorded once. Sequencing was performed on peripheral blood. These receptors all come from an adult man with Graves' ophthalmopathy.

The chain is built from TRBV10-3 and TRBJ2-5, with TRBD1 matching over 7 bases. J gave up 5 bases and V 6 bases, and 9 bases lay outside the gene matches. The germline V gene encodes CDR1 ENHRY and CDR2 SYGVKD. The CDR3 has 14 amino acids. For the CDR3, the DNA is TGTGCCATCAGCCCTGACAGGGTACGGGAGACCCAGTACTTC. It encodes CAISPDRVRETQYF.

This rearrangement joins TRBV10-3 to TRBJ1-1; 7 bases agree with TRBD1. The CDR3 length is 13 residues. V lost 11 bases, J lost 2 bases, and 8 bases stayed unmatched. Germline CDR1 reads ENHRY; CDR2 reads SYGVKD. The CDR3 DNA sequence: TGTGCCGTCTCCGGGACAGCCAACACTGAAGCTTTCTTT. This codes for CAVSGTANTEAFF.

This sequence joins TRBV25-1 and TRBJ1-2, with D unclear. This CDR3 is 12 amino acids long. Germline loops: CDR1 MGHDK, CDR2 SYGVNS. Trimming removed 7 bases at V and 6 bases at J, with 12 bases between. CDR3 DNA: TGTGCCAGCACCCGTGGGCAAGATGGCTACACCTTC. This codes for CASTRGQDGYTF.

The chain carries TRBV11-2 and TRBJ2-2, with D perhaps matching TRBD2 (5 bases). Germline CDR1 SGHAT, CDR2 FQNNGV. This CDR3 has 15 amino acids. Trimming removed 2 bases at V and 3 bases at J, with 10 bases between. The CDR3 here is CASSLWERDTGELFF. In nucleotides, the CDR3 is TGTGCCAGCAGCTTATGGGAGAGGGACACCGGGGAGCTGTTTTTT.

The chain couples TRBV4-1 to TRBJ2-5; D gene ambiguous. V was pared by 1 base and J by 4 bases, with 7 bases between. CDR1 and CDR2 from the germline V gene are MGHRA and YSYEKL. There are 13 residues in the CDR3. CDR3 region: CASSQVLGETQYF. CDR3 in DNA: TGCGCCAGCAGCCAAGTGTTGGGAGAGACCCAGTACTTC.

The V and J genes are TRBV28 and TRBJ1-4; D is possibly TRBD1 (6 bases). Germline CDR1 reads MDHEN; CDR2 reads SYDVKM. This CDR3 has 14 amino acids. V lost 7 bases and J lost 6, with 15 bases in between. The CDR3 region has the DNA TGTGCCAGCACGACCACAGGGTATGATGAAAAACTGTTTTTT. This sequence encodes CASTTTGYDEKLFF.

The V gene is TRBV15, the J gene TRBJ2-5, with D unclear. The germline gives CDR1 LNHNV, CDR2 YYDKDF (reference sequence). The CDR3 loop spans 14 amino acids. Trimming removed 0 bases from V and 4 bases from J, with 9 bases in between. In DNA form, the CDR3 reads TGTGCCACCAGCAGAGAACGGCGCGCAGAGACCCAGTACTTC. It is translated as CATSRERRAETQYF. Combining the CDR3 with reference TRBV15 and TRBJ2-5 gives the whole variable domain DAMVIQNPRYQVTQFGKPVTLSCSQTLNHNVMYWYQQKSSQAPKLLFHYYDKDFNNEADTPDNFQSRRPNTSFCFLDIRSPGLGDTAMYLCATSRERRAETQYFGPGTRLLVL.

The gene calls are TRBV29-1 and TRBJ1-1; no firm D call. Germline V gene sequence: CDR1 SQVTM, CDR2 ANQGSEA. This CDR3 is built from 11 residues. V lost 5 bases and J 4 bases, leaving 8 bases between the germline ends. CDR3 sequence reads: CSVYDVTEAFF. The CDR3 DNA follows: TGCAGCGTTTACGACGTCACTGAAGCTTTCTTT.

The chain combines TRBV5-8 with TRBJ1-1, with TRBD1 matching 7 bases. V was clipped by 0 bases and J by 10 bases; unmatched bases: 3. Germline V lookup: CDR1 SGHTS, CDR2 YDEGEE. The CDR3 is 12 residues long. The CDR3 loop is CASSLVSGGAFF. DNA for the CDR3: TGTGCCAGCAGCTTGGTTTCAGGGGGAGCTTTCTTT.

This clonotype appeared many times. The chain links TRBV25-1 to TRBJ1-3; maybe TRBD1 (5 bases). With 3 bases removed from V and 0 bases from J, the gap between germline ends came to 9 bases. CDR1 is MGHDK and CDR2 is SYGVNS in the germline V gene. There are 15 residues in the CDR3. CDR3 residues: CASSDLRDSGNTIYF. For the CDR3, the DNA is TGTGCCAGCAGTGACCTCAGGGACTCTGGAAACACCATATATTTT.

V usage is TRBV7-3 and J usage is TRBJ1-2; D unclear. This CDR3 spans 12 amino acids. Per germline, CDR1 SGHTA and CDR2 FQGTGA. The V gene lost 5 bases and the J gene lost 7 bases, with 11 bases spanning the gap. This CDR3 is CASSPGIGGYTF. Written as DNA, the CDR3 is TGTGCCAGCAGCCCAGGAATAGGTGGCTACACCTTC.

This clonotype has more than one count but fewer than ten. The CDR3 loop reads CSAPQTGLGETQYF. In DNA form, the CDR3 reads TGCAGTGCTCCCCAGACAGGGTTAGGGGAGACCCAGTACTTC. V and J are TRBV20-1 and TRBJ2-5; 7 nucleotides align to TRBD1. The germline V gene has CDR1 DFQATT and CDR2 SNEGSKA (reference sequence). The junction had 11 bases not matched to a gene; V was cut back by 5 bases and J by 5 bases. The CDR3 covers 14 residues.

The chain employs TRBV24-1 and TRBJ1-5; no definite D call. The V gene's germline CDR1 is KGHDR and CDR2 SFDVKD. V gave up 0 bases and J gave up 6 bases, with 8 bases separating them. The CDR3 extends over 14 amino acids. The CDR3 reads CATSDLWNSQPQHF. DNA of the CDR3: TGTGCCACCAGTGATTTGTGGAACTCTCAGCCCCAGCATTTT.

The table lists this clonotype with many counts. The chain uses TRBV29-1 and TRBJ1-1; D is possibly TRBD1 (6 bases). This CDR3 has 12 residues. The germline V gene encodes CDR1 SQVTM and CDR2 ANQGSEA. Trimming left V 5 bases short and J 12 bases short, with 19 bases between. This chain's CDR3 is CSVLGTRRASFF. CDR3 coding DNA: TGCAGCGTTCTGGGGACACGAAGGGCGTCTTTCTTT.

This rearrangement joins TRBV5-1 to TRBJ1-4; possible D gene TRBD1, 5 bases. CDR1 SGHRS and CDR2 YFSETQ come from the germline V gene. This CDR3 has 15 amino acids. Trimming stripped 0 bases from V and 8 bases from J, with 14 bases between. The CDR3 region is CASSLDGRAVEKLFF. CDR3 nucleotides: TGCGCCAGCAGCTTGGATGGCAGGGCCGTGGAAAAACTGTTTTTT.

CDR3 residues: CASSSAVRVWANEKLFF. Written as DNA, the CDR3 is TGTGCCAGCAGCTCAGCGGTCAGGGTTTGGGCTAATGAAAAACTGTTTTTT. This chain links TRBV12-3 or TRBV12-4 with TRBJ1-4, with a weak D call TRBD1 (5 bases). This CDR3 region has 17 residues. The germline V and J ends were trimmed by 6 bases and 3 bases, with 20 bases remaining between them.

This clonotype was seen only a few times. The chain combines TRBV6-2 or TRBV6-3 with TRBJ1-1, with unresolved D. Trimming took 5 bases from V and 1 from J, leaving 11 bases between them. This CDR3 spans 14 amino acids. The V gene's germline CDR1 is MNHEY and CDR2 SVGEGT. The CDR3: CASSKGRGNTEAFF. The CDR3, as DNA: TGTGCCAGCAGTAAGGGCCGGGGGAACACTGAAGCTTTCTTT.

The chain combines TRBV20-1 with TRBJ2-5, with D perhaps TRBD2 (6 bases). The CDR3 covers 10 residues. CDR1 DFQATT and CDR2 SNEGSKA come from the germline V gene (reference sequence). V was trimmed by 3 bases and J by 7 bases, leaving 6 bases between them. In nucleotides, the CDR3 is TGCAGTGCTAGCGGGGGGACCCAGTACTTC. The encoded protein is CSASGGTQYF.

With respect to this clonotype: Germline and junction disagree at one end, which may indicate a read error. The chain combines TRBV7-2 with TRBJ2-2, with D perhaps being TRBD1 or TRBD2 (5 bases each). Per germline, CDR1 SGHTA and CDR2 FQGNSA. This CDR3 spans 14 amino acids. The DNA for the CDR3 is TGTGCCAGCAGCCTAGCTTATGGGGGAAGGGAGCTGTTTTTT. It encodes CASSLAYGGRELFF.

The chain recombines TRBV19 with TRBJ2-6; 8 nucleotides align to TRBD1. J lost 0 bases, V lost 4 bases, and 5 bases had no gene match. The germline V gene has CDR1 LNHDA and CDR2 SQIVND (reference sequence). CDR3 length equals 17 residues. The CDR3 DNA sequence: TGTGCCAGTAGTAGGGGGGACAGGCCCTCTGGGGCCAACGTCCTGACTTTC. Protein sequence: CASSRGDRPSGANVLTF.

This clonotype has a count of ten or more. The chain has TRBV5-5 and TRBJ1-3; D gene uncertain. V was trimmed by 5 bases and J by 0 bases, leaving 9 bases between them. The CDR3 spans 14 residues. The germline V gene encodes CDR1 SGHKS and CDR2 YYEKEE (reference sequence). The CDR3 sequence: CASSDTGSGNTIYF. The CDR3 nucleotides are TGTGCCAGCAGTGACACCGGCTCTGGAAACACCATATATTTT.

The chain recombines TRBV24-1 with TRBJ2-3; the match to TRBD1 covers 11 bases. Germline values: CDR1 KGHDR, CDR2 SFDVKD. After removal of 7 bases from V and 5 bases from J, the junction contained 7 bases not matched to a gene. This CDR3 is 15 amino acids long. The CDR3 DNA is TGTGCCACCAGCCGAGCGGGACAGGGGGAAGATACGCAGTATTTT. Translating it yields CATSRAGQGEDTQYF.

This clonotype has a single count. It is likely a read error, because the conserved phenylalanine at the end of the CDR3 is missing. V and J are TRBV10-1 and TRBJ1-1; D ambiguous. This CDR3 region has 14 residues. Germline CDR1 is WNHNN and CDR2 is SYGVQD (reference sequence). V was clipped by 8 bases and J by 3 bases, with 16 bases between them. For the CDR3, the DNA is TGCGCCAGCGGCCCGGGAGGCCTGGACACTGAAGCTTTCCTT. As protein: CASGPGGLDTEAFL.

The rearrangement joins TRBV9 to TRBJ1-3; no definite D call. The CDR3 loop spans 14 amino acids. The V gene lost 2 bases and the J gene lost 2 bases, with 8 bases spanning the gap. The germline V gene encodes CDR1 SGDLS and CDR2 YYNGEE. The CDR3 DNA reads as TGTGCCAGCAGCGTCTCGACAACTGGAAACACCATATATTTT. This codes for CASSVSTTGNTIYF.

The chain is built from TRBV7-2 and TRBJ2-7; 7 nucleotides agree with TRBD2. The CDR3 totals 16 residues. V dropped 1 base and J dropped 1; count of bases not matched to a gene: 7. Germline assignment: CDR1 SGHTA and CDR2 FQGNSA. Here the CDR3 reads CASSLVVGGPSYEQYF. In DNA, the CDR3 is TGTGCCAGCAGCTTAGTAGTGGGAGGGCCTTCCTACGAGCAGTACTTC.

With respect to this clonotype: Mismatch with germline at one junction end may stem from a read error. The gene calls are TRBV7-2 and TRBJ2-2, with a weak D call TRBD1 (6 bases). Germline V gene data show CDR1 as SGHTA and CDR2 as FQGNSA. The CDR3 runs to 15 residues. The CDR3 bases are TGTGCCAGCAGCTCTCGGGACATAGGGACCGAGGAGCTGTTTTTT. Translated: CASSSRDIGTEELFF.

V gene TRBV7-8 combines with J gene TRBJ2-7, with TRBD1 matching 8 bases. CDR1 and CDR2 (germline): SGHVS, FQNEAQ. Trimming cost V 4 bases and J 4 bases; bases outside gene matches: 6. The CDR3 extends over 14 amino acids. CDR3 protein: CASSYNRGDYEQYF. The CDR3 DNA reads TGTGCCAGCAGCTACAACAGGGGGGATTACGAGCAGTACTTC.

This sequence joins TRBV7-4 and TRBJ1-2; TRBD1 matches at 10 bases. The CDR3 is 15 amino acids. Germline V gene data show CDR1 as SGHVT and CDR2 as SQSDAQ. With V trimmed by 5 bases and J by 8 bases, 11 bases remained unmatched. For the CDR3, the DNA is TGTGCCAGCAGCGACGCGGACAGGGGGTCACCCGGCTACACCTTC. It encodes CASSDADRGSPGYTF.

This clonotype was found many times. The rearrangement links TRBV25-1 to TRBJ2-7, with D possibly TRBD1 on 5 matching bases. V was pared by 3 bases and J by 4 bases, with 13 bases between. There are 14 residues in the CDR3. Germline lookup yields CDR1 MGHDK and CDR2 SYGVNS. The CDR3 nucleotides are TGTGCCAGCAGTGAGAGTTTCAAGGGGTACGAGCAGTACTTC. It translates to CASSESFKGYEQYF.

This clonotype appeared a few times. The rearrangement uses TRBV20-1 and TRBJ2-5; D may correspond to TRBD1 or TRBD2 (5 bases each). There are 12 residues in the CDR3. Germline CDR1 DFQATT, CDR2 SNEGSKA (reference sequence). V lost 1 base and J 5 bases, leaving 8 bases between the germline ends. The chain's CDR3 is CSARGGDETQYF. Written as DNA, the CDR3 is TGCAGTGCTAGAGGAGGGGATGAGACCCAGTACTTC.